This entry describes one TCR beta chain. Per the original data handling: Amplifying reference gene primers gave estimates of nucleated cell counts. The data were produced by immunoSEQ multiplex PCR, yet TCRdb's version contains in-frame clones alone and is incomplete. V and J calls and clone size are copied from that table; D and trimming were computed from the DNA. Of 200,000 to 300,000 clones listed, around 86% are singletons. The sample belongs to a study of blood T cell repertoires in COVID-19. Study information: The samples span acute and convalescent COVID-19 from the United States, Italy and Spain.

Germline V gene data show CDR1 as SEHNR and CDR2 as FQNEAQ (reference sequence). The CDR3 is 15 amino acids. V lost 5 bases and J 2 bases, leaving 15 bases between the germline ends. The chain uses TRBV7-9 and TRBJ2-5; tentative D call: TRBD2 (5 bases). The sequence was obtained from a woman aged 55 to 70 with active or convalescent COVID-19. The sequenced sample consisted of peripheral blood. The CDR3 is CASSGPRTLQETQYF. The CDR3, as DNA: TGTGCCAGCAGCGGCCCGAGGACTCTTCAAGAGACCCAGTACTTC.